One sample yielded the 18 T cell receptor beta chains listed below, sequenced in a study of blood T cell repertoires in COVID-19. Assay: immunoSEQ multiplex PCR; the TCRdb copy retains only in-frame clones and omits some. The table shows about 300,000 clones, with about 89% occurring only once. The sequenced sample consisted of peripheral blood. The receptors come from a man aged 40-50 years with acute or convalescent COVID-19.

The CDR3: CASSFPPAGGIYEQYF. Here the CDR3 DNA reads TGTGCCAGCAGCTTCCCCCCGGCAGGGGGCATCTACGAGCAGTACTTC. This chain links TRBV7-9 with TRBJ2-7, with TRBD1 matching over 8 bases. The J segment lost 3 bases and the V segment lost 3 bases, leaving 10 bases of the junction unmatched. The CDR3 totals 16 residues. Germline loops: CDR1 SEHNR, CDR2 FQNEAQ (reference sequence).

V usage is TRBV5-5 and J usage is TRBJ1-1, with a tentative D call TRBD1 (6 bases). The CDR3 has 15 amino acids. CDR1 is SGHKS, CDR2 YYEKEE, per germline (reference sequence). Trimming pared 2 bases from V and 1 base from J, leaving 12 bases between. The CDR3 sequence is CASSFRTAPNTEAFF. CDR3 bases: TGTGCCAGCAGCTTCCGGACAGCCCCGAACACTGAAGCTTTCTTT.

V usage is TRBV6-1 and J usage is TRBJ2-7, with D possibly matching TRBD1 (5 bases). Germline lookup yields CDR1 MNHNS and CDR2 SASEGT. CDR3 length: 14 residues. V was clipped by 3 bases and J by 1 base, with 10 bases between them. In nucleotides, the CDR3 is TGTGCCAGCAGTGAGGTCAGGGTTTCCTACGAGCAGTACTTC. Translated, it gives CASSEVRVSYEQYF.

This rearrangement joins TRBV11-2 to TRBJ2-7, with D possibly TRBD2 on 6 matching bases. The length of the CDR3 is 16 residues. The germline V gene has CDR1 SGHAT and CDR2 FQNNGV. V lost 6 bases and J lost 4, with 22 bases in between. This CDR3 reads CASSSRGDLSPYEQYF. The DNA of the CDR3 is TGTGCCAGCAGTTCGCGGGGCGACTTATCCCCTTACGAGCAGTACTTC.

Regarding this clone: A junction end diverges from the germline sequence, so it may reflect a read error. The chain employs TRBV24-1 and TRBJ1-2; no reliable D call. Germline CDR1 reads KGHDR; CDR2 reads SFDVKD. The CDR3 covers 13 residues. CDR3 in amino acids: CVTSLGLNYGYTF. The CDR3 DNA sequence: TGTGTCACCAGCTTGGGCCTTAACTATGGCTACACCTTC.

The DNA of the CDR3 is TGTGCCAGCAGCCACCTAGAAGGGCAGTACTTC. Residues: CASSHLEGQYF. The chain uses TRBV6-7 and TRBJ2-7; no clear D gene. TRBV6-7 is an open reading frame, and its role is uncertain. The CDR3 runs 11 residues. V was clipped by 6 bases and J by 9 bases, with 12 bases between them.

V and J are TRBV6-5 and TRBJ2-1; TRBD1 matches 8 bases. Trimming cost V 1 base and J 5 bases; bases outside gene matches: 1. CDR3 size: 14 residues. From germline, CDR1 is MNHEY and CDR2 SVGAGI. This CDR3 reads CASSYWGQDNEQFF. The DNA for the CDR3 is TGTGCCAGCAGTTACTGGGGACAGGACAATGAGCAGTTCTTC.

This chain joins TRBV5-1 and TRBJ2-3; D call uncertain. Germline V gene data show CDR1 as SGHRS and CDR2 as YFSETQ. V was pared by 4 bases and J by 2 bases, with 11 bases between. The CDR3 runs to 14 residues. For the CDR3, the DNA is TGCGCCAGCAGCCCAGACTCCTACACAGATACGCAGTATTTT. This encodes CASSPDSYTDTQYF.

The chain has TRBV11-2 and TRBJ1-3; TRBD1 agrees at 7 bases. The junction had 12 bases not matched to a gene; V was cut back by 3 bases and J by 4 bases. Germline CDR1 is SGHAT and CDR2 is FQNNGV. This CDR3 comprises 17 residues. The CDR3 reads CASSLGSGGLRGNTIYF. The CDR3 bases are TGTGCCAGCAGCTTGGGCTCAGGGGGGCTGAGGGGAAACACCATATATTTT.

The chain has TRBV6-5 and TRBJ1-6; a possible D gene is TRBD1 (6 bases). The CDR3 sequence is 15 residues long. V dropped 1 base and J dropped 7 bases, with 11 bases sitting between them. Germline-derived CDR1 and CDR2 are MNHEY and SVGAGI. CDR3 bases: TGTGCCAGCAGTTACTTGACAGGAAACAATTCACCCCTCCACTTT. This sequence encodes CASSYLTGNNSPLHF.

The V and J genes are TRBV28 and TRBJ2-7, with D perhaps TRBD2 (5 bases). V lost 7 bases and J lost 0, with 16 bases in between. Germline V gives CDR1 MDHEN, CDR2 SYDVKM. The CDR3 runs 15 residues. As DNA, the CDR3 is TGTGCCAGCAAGTTCGGAGGCGCCAGCTCCTACGAGCAGTACTTC. As protein: CASKFGGASSYEQYF.

This chain uses TRBV5-1 with TRBJ2-7; D possibly corresponds to TRBD1 (5 bases). In germline, CDR1 is SGHRS, CDR2 YFSETQ. The CDR3 covers 13 residues. Trimming shortened V by 4 bases and J by 5 bases, and 13 bases separated the two germline ends. The CDR3 spells CASSPLETDEQYF. In nucleotides, the CDR3 is TGCGCCAGCAGCCCCTTAGAGACAGACGAGCAGTACTTC.

J is TRBJ1-4 and V is TRBV4-2; D not resolved. CDR1 is LGHNA, CDR2 YNFKEQ, per germline. V lost 1 base to trimming and J lost 4 bases, with 10 bases between them. The CDR3 totals 15 residues. CDR3 nucleotide sequence: TGTGCCAGCAGCCAAGGGGGAGGGTTTAATGAAAAACTGTTTTTT. Translation gives CASSQGGGFNEKLFF.

J is TRBJ1-2 and V is TRBV12-5, with 8 nucleotides matching TRBD1. This CDR3 is built from 15 residues. With V trimmed by 6 bases and J by 3 bases, 9 bases remained unmatched. Germline V gene lookup returns CDR1 LGHNT and CDR2 FRNRAP. The CDR3 region is CASGRVGQGDYGYTF. CDR3 in DNA: TGTGCTAGTGGCCGAGTTGGACAGGGAGACTATGGCTACACCTTC.

The chain carries TRBV5-6 and TRBJ1-5, with 9 bases identical to TRBD1. This CDR3 contains 19 residues. Germline V gives CDR1 SGHDT, CDR2 YYEEEE. V lost 1 base and J lost 0; bases outside the gene matches: 11. This CDR3 reads CASSLSRTGDPYSNQPQHF. In DNA form, the CDR3 reads TGTGCCAGCAGCTTGTCGAGGACAGGGGACCCTTATAGCAATCAGCCCCAGCATTTT. The variable domain in full, completed from reference TRBV5-6 and TRBJ1-5, reads DAGVTQSPTHLIKTRGQQVTLRCSPKSGHDTVSWYQQALGQGPQFIFQYYEEEERQRGNFPDRFSGHQFPNYSSELNVNALLLGDSALYLCASSLSRTGDPYSNQPQHFGDGTRLSIL.

The table lists this clone with a count of one. The chain is built from TRBV5-8 and TRBJ1-4; 7 bases line up with TRBD1. The CDR3 runs 15 residues. Trimming took 5 bases from V and 4 from J; bases not matched to a gene: 8. CDR1 is SGHTS and CDR2 is YDEGEE in the germline V gene. Here the CDR3 DNA reads TGTGCCAGCAGGGCGGGACAGCTAGATAATGAAAAACTGTTTTTT. It yields the protein CASRAGQLDNEKLFF.

V is TRBV7-8 and J is TRBJ2-7; 8 bases agree with TRBD2. V shed 8 bases and J 6 bases; nucleotides not matched to a gene: 15. CDR3 size: 15 residues. The germline gives CDR1 SGHVS, CDR2 FQNEAQ. DNA for the CDR3: TGTGCCAGCGCCTCCTCCGGGGGGGCAATCGGCGAGCAGTACTTC. It yields the protein CASASSGGAIGEQYF. The whole variable domain, filled in from reference TRBV7-8 and TRBJ2-7, reads GAGVSQSPRYKVAKRGQDVALRCDPISGHVSLFWYQQALGQGPEFLTYFQNEAQLDKSGLPSDRFFAERPEGSVSTLKIQRTQQEDSAVYLCASASSGGAIGEQYFGPGTRLTVT.

In its sample, this clone was seen once. The J gene is TRBJ1-2, the V gene TRBV5-1; maybe TRBD1 (6 bases). The CDR3 sequence is 14 residues long. Germline lookup yields CDR1 SGHRS and CDR2 YFSETQ. Deletions cut 1 base from V and 6 bases from J, with 13 bases between. DNA for the CDR3: TGCGCCAGCAGCTTGTATCAGGGGCTGAATGGCTACACCTTC. Translation gives CASSLYQGLNGYTF.